This T cell receptor (beta chain) comes out of a study of cytomegalovirus exposure and HLA in healthy donors. The trim removed 5 bases at V and 0 bases at J, leaving 5 bases unmatched. CDR1 and CDR2 from the germline V gene are MNHEY and SVGAGI. The CDR3 totals 15 residues. This clone was seen a few times. Primers included in the PCR were 60 Vbeta and 13 Jbeta primers. The data were produced by immunoSEQ multiplex PCR, yet TCRdb's version contains in-frame clones alone and is incomplete. The repertoire includes about 200,000 clones, about 13% of them detected once, and approximately 7.8% sits in the top ten.

Specimen: PBMCs. This TCR derives from a man between 50 and 59 years old in good health and CMV-seropositive. V is TRBV6-5 and J is TRBJ2-7, with TRBD1 matching 9 bases. CDR3 region: CASSGRQGVSYEQYF. The DNA for the CDR3 is TGTGCCAGCAGTGGCCGACAGGGGGTCTCCTACGAGCAGTACTTC.